This T cell receptor (beta chain) comes out of a study of yellow fever vaccine responses in identical twins. MiXCR was run by TCRdb on the RT-PCR reads, yielding one entry per CDR3 protein. The repertoire holds approximately 3,000 distinct CDR3 sequences, with around 80% as singletons. The CDR3 loop spans 16 amino acids. V lost 4 bases, J lost 1 base, and 6 bases stayed unmatched. CDR1 SGHNT and CDR2 YENEEA come from the germline V gene. This sequence originates from a woman aged 18-29 years who received the yellow fever vaccine. The chain has TRBV11-3 and TRBJ2-3; 9 nucleotides agree with TRBD2. The sequenced sample was T cells from blood (PBMCs), unsorted or a sorted subset (not recorded which), obtained before or after yellow fever vaccination (not recorded which). The CDR3 spells CASSSTSGHGTDTQYF. The CDR3 coding sequence is TGTGCCAGCAGCTCGACTAGCGGACATGGCACAGATACGCAGTATTTT.